This TCR beta chain was obtained from a study of spatial heterogeneity in lung cancer. General observations from the study: It was found that expanded intratumoral alpha and beta TCR counts tracked tumor mutation counts.

About this clonotype itself: What it binds is not known.

Germline V gives CDR1 MDHEN, CDR2 SYDVKM. There are 15 residues in the CDR3. V was shortened by 4 bases and J by 6 bases, with 16 bases between the two germline ends. TCRdb processed the 5' RACE reads anew with MiXCR; each CDR3 protein has one entry. The table includes several thousand distinct CDR3 sequences, over 10% detected once. The time point is: sample taken at primary tumor resection. This sample comprised lung tumor tissue, obtained at surgery. The rearrangement links TRBV28 to TRBJ1-5; unclear D gene. This clonotype originated in a female donor with early-stage non-small cell lung cancer. As DNA, the CDR3 is TGTGCCAGCAGTTCGACTCGAGTATCTGGTCAGCCCCAGCATTTT. This translates into CASSSTRVSGQPQHF.